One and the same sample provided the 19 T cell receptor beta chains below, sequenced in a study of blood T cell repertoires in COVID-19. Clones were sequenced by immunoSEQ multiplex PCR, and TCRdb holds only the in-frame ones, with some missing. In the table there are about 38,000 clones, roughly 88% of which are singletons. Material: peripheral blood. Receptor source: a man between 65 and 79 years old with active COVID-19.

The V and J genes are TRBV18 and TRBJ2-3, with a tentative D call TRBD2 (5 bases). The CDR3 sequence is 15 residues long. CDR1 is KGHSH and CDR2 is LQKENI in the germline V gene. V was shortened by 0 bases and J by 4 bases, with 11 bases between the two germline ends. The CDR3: CASSPPGRRSDTQYF. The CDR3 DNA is TGTGCCAGCTCACCACCGGGAAGGAGGTCAGATACGCAGTATTTT.

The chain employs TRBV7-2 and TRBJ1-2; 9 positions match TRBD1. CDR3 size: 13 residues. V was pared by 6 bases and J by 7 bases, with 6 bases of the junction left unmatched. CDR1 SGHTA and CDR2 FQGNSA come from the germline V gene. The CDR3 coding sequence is TGTGCCAGCAGACAGGGGGCTAATAGTGGCTACACCTTC. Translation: CASRQGANSGYTF.

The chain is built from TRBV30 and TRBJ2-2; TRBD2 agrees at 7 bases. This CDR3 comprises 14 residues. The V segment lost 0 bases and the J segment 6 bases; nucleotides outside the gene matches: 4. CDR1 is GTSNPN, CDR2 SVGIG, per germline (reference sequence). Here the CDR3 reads CAWSVAGVAGELFF. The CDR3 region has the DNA TGTGCCTGGAGTGTGGCGGGAGTGGCCGGGGAGCTGTTTTTT.

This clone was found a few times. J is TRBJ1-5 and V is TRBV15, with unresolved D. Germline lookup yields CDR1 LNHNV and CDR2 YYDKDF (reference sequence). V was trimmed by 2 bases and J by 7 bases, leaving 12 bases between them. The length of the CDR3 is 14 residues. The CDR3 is CATSRNGGVQPQHF. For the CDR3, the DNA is TGTGCCACCAGCAGAAACGGAGGTGTCCAGCCCCAGCATTTT. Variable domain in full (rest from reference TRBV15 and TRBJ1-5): DAMVIQNPRYQVTQFGKPVTLSCSQTLNHNVMYWYQQKSSQAPKLLFHYYDKDFNNEADTPDNFQSRRPNTSFCFLDIRSPGLGDTAMYLCATSRNGGVQPQHFGDGTRLSIL.

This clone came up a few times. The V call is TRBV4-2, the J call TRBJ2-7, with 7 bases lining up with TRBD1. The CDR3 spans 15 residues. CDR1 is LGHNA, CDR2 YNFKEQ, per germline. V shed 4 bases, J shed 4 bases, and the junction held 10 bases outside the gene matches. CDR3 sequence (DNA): TGTGCCAGCAGCCTAGAACAGGGGACCCTTTACGAGCAGTACTTC. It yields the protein CASSLEQGTLYEQYF.

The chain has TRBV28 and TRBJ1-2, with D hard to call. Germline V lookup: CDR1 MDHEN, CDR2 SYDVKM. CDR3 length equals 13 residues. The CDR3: CATGSAFNYGYTF. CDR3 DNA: TGTGCTACCGGGTCAGCATTTAACTATGGCTACACCTTC.

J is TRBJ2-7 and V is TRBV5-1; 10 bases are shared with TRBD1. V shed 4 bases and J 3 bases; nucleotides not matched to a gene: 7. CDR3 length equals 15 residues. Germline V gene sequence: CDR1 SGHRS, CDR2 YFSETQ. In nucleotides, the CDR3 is TGCGCCAGCAGCGACCGGGACAGGGGCCTCTACGAGCAGTACTTC. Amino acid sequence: CASSDRDRGLYEQYF. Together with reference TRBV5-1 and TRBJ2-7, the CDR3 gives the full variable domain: KAGVTQTPRYLIKTRGQQVTLSCSPISGHRSVSWYQQTPGQGLQFLFEYFSETQRNKGNFPGRFSGRQFSNSRSEMNVSTLELGDSALYLCASSDRDRGLYEQYFGPGTRLTVT.

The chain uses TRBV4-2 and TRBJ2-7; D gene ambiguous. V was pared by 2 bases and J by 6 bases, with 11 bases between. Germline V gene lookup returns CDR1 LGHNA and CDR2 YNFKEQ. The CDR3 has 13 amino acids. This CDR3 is CASSQPNGGEQYF. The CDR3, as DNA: TGTGCCAGCAGCCAACCAAACGGCGGCGAGCAGTACTTC.

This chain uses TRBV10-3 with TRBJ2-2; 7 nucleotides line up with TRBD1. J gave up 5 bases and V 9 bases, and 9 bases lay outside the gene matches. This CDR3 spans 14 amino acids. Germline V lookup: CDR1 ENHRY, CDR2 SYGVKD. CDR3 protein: CAINPRQGTGELFF. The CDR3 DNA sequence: TGTGCCATAAACCCCCGACAGGGTACCGGGGAGCTGTTTTTT.

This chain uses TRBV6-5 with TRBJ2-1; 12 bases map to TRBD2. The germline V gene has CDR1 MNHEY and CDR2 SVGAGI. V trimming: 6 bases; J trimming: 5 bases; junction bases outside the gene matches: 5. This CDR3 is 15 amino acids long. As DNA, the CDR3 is TGTGCCAGCAGACCTAGCGGGAGGGCCGACAATGAGCAGTTCTTC. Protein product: CASRPSGRADNEQFF.

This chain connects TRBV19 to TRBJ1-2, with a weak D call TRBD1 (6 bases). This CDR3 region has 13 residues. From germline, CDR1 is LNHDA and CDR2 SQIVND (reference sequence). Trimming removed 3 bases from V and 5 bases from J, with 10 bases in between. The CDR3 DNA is TGTGCCAGTAGTATTACTCAGGGGTATGGCTACACCTTC. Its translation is CASSITQGYGYTF.

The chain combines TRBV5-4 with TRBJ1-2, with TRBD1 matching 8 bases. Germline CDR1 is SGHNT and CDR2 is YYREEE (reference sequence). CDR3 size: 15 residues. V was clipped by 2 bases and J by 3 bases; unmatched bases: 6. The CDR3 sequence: CASSFGTGSHYGYTF. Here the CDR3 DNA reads TGTGCCAGCAGCTTCGGGACAGGCTCCCACTATGGCTACACCTTC.

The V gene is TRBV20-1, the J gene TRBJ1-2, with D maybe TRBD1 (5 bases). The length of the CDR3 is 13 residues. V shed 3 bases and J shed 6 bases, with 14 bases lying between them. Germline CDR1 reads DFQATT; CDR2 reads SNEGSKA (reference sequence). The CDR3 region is CSASLGGWDGYTF. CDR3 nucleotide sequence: TGCAGTGCTAGTCTGGGGGGGTGGGATGGCTACACCTTC.

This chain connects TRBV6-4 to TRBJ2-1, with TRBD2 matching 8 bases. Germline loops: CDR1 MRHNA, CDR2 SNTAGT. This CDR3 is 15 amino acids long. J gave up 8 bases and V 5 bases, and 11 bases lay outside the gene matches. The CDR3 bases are TGTGCCAGCAGTCCTTCGGGGACTAGTTTTTATGAGCAGTTCTTC. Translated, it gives CASSPSGTSFYEQFF.

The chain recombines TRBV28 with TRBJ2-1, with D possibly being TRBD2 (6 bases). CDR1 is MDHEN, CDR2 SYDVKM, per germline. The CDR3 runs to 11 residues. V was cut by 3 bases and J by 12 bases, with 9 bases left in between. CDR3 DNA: TGTGCCAGCAGTTTTTCGGAGGGGCAGTTCTTC. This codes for CASSFSEGQFF.

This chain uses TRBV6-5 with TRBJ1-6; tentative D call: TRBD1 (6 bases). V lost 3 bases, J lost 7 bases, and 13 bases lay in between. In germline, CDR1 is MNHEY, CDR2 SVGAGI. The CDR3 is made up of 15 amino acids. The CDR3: CASSYTGTTNSPLHF. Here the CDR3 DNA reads TGTGCCAGCAGTTATACAGGGACGACCAATTCACCCCTCCACTTT.

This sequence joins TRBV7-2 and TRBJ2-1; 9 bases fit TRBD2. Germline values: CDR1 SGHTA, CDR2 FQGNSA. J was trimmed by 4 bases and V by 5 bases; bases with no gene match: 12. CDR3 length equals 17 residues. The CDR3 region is CASSIGAPGLAYNEQFF. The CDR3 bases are TGTGCCAGCAGCATCGGCGCACCGGGACTAGCTTACAATGAGCAGTTCTTC.

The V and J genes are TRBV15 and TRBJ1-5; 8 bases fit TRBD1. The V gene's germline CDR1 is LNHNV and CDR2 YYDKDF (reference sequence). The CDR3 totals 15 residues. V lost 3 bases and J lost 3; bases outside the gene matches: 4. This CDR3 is CATSSRDRINQPQHF. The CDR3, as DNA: TGTGCCACCAGCAGCCGGGACAGGATCAATCAGCCCCAGCATTTT.

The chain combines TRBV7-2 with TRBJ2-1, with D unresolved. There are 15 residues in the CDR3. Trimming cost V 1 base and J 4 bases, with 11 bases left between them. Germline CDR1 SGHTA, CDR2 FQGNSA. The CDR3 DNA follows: TGTGCCAGCAGCTTAGTACCGAGTTCTTACAATGAGCAGTTCTTC. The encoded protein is CASSLVPSSYNEQFF.